The 7 T cell receptor beta chains below were found in one sample sequenced in a study of brain T cells in children with intractable seizures. The assay was immunoSEQ multiplex PCR, and TCRdb's table has in-frame clones only and misses some. The table lists roughly 80,000 clones, 90% to 95% of them singletons, with about 24% in the top ten. The source was peripheral blood, collected at surgery. Receptor source: a girl aged 2 to 9 with Rasmussen encephalitis and intractable seizures.

This clone was detected only a few times. This chain joins TRBV7-9 and TRBJ2-1; D is unclear. The ends were cut back, 6 bases at V and 4 bases at J, with 7 bases in the middle. There are 12 residues in the CDR3. Germline CDR1 reads SEHNR; CDR2 reads FQNEAQ (reference sequence). This CDR3 is CASRPRYNEQFF. The CDR3 nucleotides read TGTGCCAGCAGACCCAGGTACAATGAGCAGTTCTTC.

The V gene is TRBV7-9, the J gene TRBJ1-2; D not certain. V lost 2 bases and J 4 bases, leaving 11 bases between the germline ends. Germline V gene lookup returns CDR1 SEHNR and CDR2 FQNEAQ (reference sequence). This CDR3 is 14 amino acids long. The CDR3 DNA reads as TGTGCCAGCAGCTTATCAAGAGGTCCCTATGGCTACACCTTC. This gives the protein CASSLSRGPYGYTF.

The genes are TRBV4-1 and TRBJ2-7; 11 bases are a match to TRBD2. V was pared by 3 bases and J by 0 bases, with 4 bases of the junction left unmatched. Per germline, CDR1 MGHRA and CDR2 YSYEKL. The CDR3 totals 16 residues. This CDR3 is CASSQLAGGFSYEQYF. The CDR3 bases are TGCGCCAGCAGCCAGTTAGCGGGGGGGTTCTCCTACGAGCAGTACTTC.

This clone is a singleton in its sample. The chain carries TRBV5-6 and TRBJ2-7; possibly TRBD1 for D (6 bases). V lost 5 bases and J lost 3, with 18 bases in between. The CDR3 totals 15 residues. Germline V gene sequence: CDR1 SGHDT, CDR2 YYEEEE. Here the CDR3 DNA reads TGTGCCAGCAGTTACTTGACAGGAAAATTCTACGAGCAGTACTTC. Translating it yields CASSYLTGKFYEQYF.

This clone was counted a single time. The V and J genes are TRBV4-2 and TRBJ1-4, with 10 bases identical to TRBD1. This CDR3 contains 16 residues. CDR1 is LGHNA and CDR2 is YNFKEQ in the germline V gene. V shed 5 bases, J shed 5 bases, and the junction held 8 bases outside the gene matches. CDR3 nucleotide sequence: TGTGCCAGCAGCAAGGGACAGGGGAAATCGAATGAAAAACTGTTTTTT. It is translated as CASSKGQGKSNEKLFF.

The V gene is TRBV19, the J gene TRBJ1-2; 7 bases align to TRBD1. V lost 0 bases to trimming and J lost 10 bases; unmatched junction nucleotides: 14. There are 16 residues in the CDR3. Germline V gives CDR1 LNHDA, CDR2 SQIVND (reference sequence). DNA for the CDR3: TGTGCCAGTAGTATAGATCAACGATCGGGACAGAGCTTCTACACCTTC. It specifies CASSIDQRSGQSFYTF. Drawing the rest from reference TRBV19 and TRBJ1-2, the complete variable domain is DGGITQSPKYLFRKEGQNVTLSCEQNLNHDAMYWYRQDPGQGLRLIYYSQIVNDFQKGDIAEGYSVSREKKESFPLTVTSAQKNPTAFYLCASSIDQRSGQSFYTFGSGTRLTVV.

The chain couples TRBV13 to TRBJ1-1; unclear D gene. V was trimmed by 6 bases and J by 3 bases, leaving 11 bases between them. Germline V gene data show CDR1 as PRHDT and CDR2 as FYEKMQ (reference sequence). The CDR3 spans 13 residues. DNA for the CDR3: TGTGCCAGCAGAGCTTGGAGGGACACTGAAGCTTTCTTT. It translates to CASRAWRDTEAFF.